This passage covers 22 T cell receptor beta chains from one sample sequenced in a study of blood T cell repertoires in COVID-19. Measured with immunoSEQ multiplex PCR; TCRdb has only the in-frame clones, and not every one. In the table there are around 110,000 clones, approximately 80% of which are singletons. Sequencing was done on a sample of peripheral blood. These receptors were obtained from a man in his 70s with active or convalescent COVID-19.

The chain couples TRBV19 to TRBJ1-2, with 9 bases aligning to TRBD1. CDR1 and CDR2 (germline): LNHDA, SQIVND (reference sequence). V lost 11 bases, J lost 4 bases, and 11 bases stayed unmatched. CDR3 length equals 14 residues. CDR3 nucleotides: TGTGCCGTGCAATGGGACAGGGTTCCCTATGGCTACACCTTC. This encodes CAVQWDRVPYGYTF. Together with reference TRBV19 and TRBJ1-2, the CDR3 gives the full variable domain: DGGITQSPKYLFRKEGQNVTLSCEQNLNHDAMYWYRQDPGQGLRLIYYSQIVNDFQKGDIAEGYSVSREKKESFPLTVTSAQKNPTAFYLCAVQWDRVPYGYTFGSGTRLTVV.

The CDR3 DNA sequence: TGTGCCAGCAGCTTGGGTCAGGGGGTCCTCTACGAGCAGTACTTC. Translated: CASSLGQGVLYEQYF. The genes are TRBV5-6 and TRBJ2-7; 7 nucleotides line up with TRBD1. With 0 bases clipped from V and 3 bases from J, the junction kept 6 bases outside the gene matches. CDR3 length equals 15 residues. CDR1 SGHDT and CDR2 YYEEEE come from the germline V gene.

This rearrangement joins TRBV29-1 to TRBJ1-3, with D tentatively TRBD1 (6 bases). Trimming took 7 bases from V and 0 from J, leaving 13 bases between them. The CDR3 length is 14 residues. From germline, CDR1 is SQVTM and CDR2 ANQGSEA. The CDR3 nucleotides read TGCAGCGCCAAACAGGGTGGCTCTGGAAACACCATATATTTT. Translation: CSAKQGGSGNTIYF.

The rearrangement uses TRBV5-4 and TRBJ1-5; TRBD1 matches 8 bases. Germline values: CDR1 SGHNT, CDR2 YYREEE (reference sequence). The ends lost 7 bases at V and 6 bases at J; junction bases unmatched: 18. CDR3 length: 17 residues. Here the CDR3 reads CASPLGERQGASQPQHF. In DNA, the CDR3 is TGTGCCAGCCCCCTGGGTGAGAGGCAGGGGGCTTCTCAGCCCCAGCATTTT.

V is TRBV6-2 or TRBV6-3 and J is TRBJ1-6; D is unclear. V lost 0 bases, J lost 3 bases, and 6 bases lay in between. Germline values: CDR1 MNHEY, CDR2 SVGEGT. The CDR3 length is 15 residues. The CDR3 is CASSYSADYNSPLHF. The CDR3, as DNA: TGTGCCAGCAGTTACTCGGCGGACTATAATTCACCCCTCCACTTT.

This clone was observed once. This chain links TRBV7-9 with TRBJ1-2; D is ambiguous. Germline V CDR1 and CDR2: SEHNR, FQNEAQ (reference sequence). The V and J ends lost 5 bases and 2 bases respectively, with 9 bases between them. The CDR3 extends over 13 amino acids. The CDR3 reads CASSPTQNYGYTF. In DNA, the CDR3 is TGTGCCAGCAGCCCAACACAAAACTATGGCTACACCTTC.

The chain has TRBV29-1 and TRBJ2-1; 7 bases align to TRBD1. Trimming took 2 bases from V and 1 from J; bases not matched to a gene: 5. The length of the CDR3 is 15 residues. Per the germline V gene, CDR1 is SQVTM and CDR2 is ANQGSEA. The CDR3: CSVEIGTVSYNEQFF. CDR3 DNA sequence: TGCAGCGTTGAAATCGGGACAGTTTCCTACAATGAGCAGTTCTTC.

The chain links TRBV9 to TRBJ2-1; D might be TRBD1 (6 bases). CDR3 size: 15 residues. Germline CDR1 SGDLS, CDR2 YYNGEE. The germline V and J ends were trimmed by 2 bases and 6 bases, with 15 bases remaining between them. CDR3 bases: TGTGCCAGCAGCGTCGGGACACCCGGAGTCAATGAGCAGTTCTTC. This translates into CASSVGTPGVNEQFF.

This rearrangement joins TRBV6-5 to TRBJ1-4; D ambiguous. V lost 0 bases and J 11 bases, leaving 7 bases between the germline ends. Germline V CDR1 and CDR2: MNHEY, SVGAGI. This CDR3 spans 12 amino acids. In DNA, the CDR3 is TGTGCCAGCAGTTACTCGGGCCAGAAACTGTTTTTT. This translates into CASSYSGQKLFF.

The gene calls are TRBV5-1 and TRBJ2-5; TRBD1 agrees at 7 bases. Trimming removed 4 bases from V and 2 bases from J; junction bases left unmatched: 5. Germline V gene data show CDR1 as SGHRS and CDR2 as YFSETQ. This CDR3 is 14 amino acids long. The CDR3, as DNA: TGCGCCAGCAGCCCGGGACAGAGACAAGAGACCCAGTACTTC. Its translation is CASSPGQRQETQYF.

The chain couples TRBV7-2 to TRBJ1-5; the D is unclear. The CDR3 is 13 amino acids. Between the trimmed V and J ends, which lost 5 bases and 6 bases, there was a span of 11 bases. Germline V lookup: CDR1 SGHTA, CDR2 FQGNSA. CDR3 region: CASSQSGVQPQHF. CDR3 DNA: TGTGCCAGCAGCCAATCAGGTGTTCAGCCCCAGCATTTT.

The chain links TRBV11-2 to TRBJ1-1; TRBD1 matches 10 bases. J gave up 0 bases and V 3 bases, and 1 base lay outside the gene matches. The CDR3 has 15 residues. Germline assignment: CDR1 SGHAT and CDR2 FQNNGV. CDR3 nucleotides: TGTGCCAGCAGCTTGGGGACAGGGGTGAACACTGAAGCTTTCTTT. This encodes CASSLGTGVNTEAFF.

The genes are TRBV29-1 and TRBJ2-3; 8 nucleotides agree with TRBD1. Losses at the gene ends were 5 bases for V and 5 bases for J; bases not matched to a gene: 12. There are 15 residues in the CDR3. Germline CDR1 is SQVTM and CDR2 is ANQGSEA. The CDR3 reads CSVSRLDRAVDTQYF. The CDR3 nucleotides are TGCAGCGTTTCTCGACTGGACAGGGCCGTAGATACGCAGTATTTT.

V and J are TRBV30 and TRBJ2-1; tentatively, D is TRBD2 (5 bases). V lost 5 bases and J 3 bases, leaving 8 bases between the germline ends. Germline CDR1 and CDR2: GTSNPN and SVGIG (reference sequence). The CDR3 length is 12 residues. CDR3 DNA: TGTGCCTGGGGACTCCTCTACAATGAGCAGTTCTTC. Protein: CAWGLLYNEQFF.

For this clone: Other DNA sequences in this specimen translate into the identical CDR3. V gene TRBV9 combines with J gene TRBJ2-2, with D possibly TRBD2 on 6 matching bases. The CDR3 is made up of 15 amino acids. From germline, CDR1 is SGDLS and CDR2 YYNGEE. Trimming removed 0 bases at V and 0 bases at J, with 6 bases between. The CDR3 sequence: CASSVGGANTGELFF. CDR3 nucleotides: TGTGCCAGCAGCGTAGGGGGGGCGAACACCGGGGAGCTGTTTTTT.

The chain has TRBV28 and TRBJ1-2, with D perhaps matching TRBD1 (5 bases). Germline loops: CDR1 MDHEN, CDR2 SYDVKM. V dropped 4 bases and J dropped 4 bases, with 16 bases sitting between them. CDR3 length: 15 amino acids. The CDR3 reads CASSSSKAGFYGYTF. CDR3 nucleotides: TGTGCCAGCAGTTCGTCAAAGGCAGGGTTCTATGGCTACACCTTC.

The V and J genes are TRBV10-2 and TRBJ2-1, with D maybe TRBD1 (7 bases). This CDR3 region has 15 residues. Germline-derived CDR1 and CDR2 are WSHSY and SAAADI. Deletions cut 6 bases from V and 11 bases from J, with 23 bases between. CDR3 in amino acids: CASRSTTGNSGQQFF. The CDR3 DNA follows: TGCGCCAGCAGGAGCACGACAGGGAATAGCGGTCAGCAGTTCTTC.

The chain is built from TRBV5-8 and TRBJ1-1; D is unresolved. Trimming shortened V by 1 base and J by 1 base, and 11 bases separated the two germline ends. The CDR3 has 15 amino acids. Germline values: CDR1 SGHTS, CDR2 YDEGEE. The CDR3: CASSLRSGKNTEAFF. CDR3 DNA sequence: TGTGCCAGCAGCTTGAGGTCCGGGAAGAACACTGAAGCTTTCTTT.

J is TRBJ2-7 and V is TRBV19; no firm D call. The CDR3 extends over 13 amino acids. Germline V gene lookup returns CDR1 LNHDA and CDR2 SQIVND (reference sequence). The germline V and J ends were trimmed by 9 bases and 6 bases, with 18 bases remaining between them. The CDR3 DNA reads as TGTGCCAGCTCGCAAACGAAATCGGGCGAGCAGTACTTC. Translating it yields CASSQTKSGEQYF.

The chain joins TRBV9 to TRBJ1-2; tentative D call: TRBD1 (5 bases). This CDR3 is built from 15 residues. V gave up 5 bases and J gave up 6 bases, with 20 bases separating them. The V gene's germline CDR1 is SGDLS and CDR2 YYNGEE. The chain's CDR3 is CASSPGITGSNGYTF. The CDR3 nucleotides are TGTGCCAGCAGTCCTGGAATAACAGGCTCGAATGGCTACACCTTC.

The CDR3 DNA reads TGTGCCAGCAGTTTTGGTGGGAGGAACAATGAGCAGTTCTTC. It codes for CASSFGGRNNEQFF. V usage is TRBV28 and J usage is TRBJ2-1; D perhaps matches TRBD2 (6 bases). The CDR3 is 14 amino acids. The germline V gene encodes CDR1 MDHEN and CDR2 SYDVKM. Trimming shortened V by 3 bases and J by 5 bases, and 11 bases separated the two germline ends.

The CDR3 loop is CASSFLPGDRVNTEAFF. The CDR3 coding sequence is TGTGCCAGCAGCTTTCTCCCAGGGGATAGAGTGAACACTGAAGCTTTCTTT. This chain joins TRBV11-3 and TRBJ1-1; tentative D call: TRBD1 (6 bases). The CDR3 length is 17 residues. CDR1 and CDR2 (germline): SGHNT, YENEEA. Trimming shortened V by 3 bases and J by 0 bases, and 17 bases separated the two germline ends.